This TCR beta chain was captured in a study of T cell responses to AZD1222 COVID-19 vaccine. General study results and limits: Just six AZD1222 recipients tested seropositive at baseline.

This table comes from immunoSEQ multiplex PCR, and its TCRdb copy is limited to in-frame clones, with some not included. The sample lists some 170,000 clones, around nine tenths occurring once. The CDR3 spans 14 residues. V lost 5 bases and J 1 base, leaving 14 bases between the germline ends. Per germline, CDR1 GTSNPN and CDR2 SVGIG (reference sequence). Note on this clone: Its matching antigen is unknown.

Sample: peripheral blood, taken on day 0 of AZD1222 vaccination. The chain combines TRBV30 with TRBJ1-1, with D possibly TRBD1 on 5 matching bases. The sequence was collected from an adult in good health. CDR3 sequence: CAWGPGRTNTEAFF. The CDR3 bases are TGTGCCTGGGGGCCGGGACGGACGAACACTGAAGCTTTCTTT. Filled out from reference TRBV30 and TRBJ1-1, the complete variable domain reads SQTIHQWPATLVQPVGSPLSLECTVEGTSNPNLYWYRQAAGRGLQLLFYSVGIGQISSEVPQNLSASRPQDRQFILSSKKLLLSDSGFYLCAWGPGRTNTEAFFGQGTRLTVV.